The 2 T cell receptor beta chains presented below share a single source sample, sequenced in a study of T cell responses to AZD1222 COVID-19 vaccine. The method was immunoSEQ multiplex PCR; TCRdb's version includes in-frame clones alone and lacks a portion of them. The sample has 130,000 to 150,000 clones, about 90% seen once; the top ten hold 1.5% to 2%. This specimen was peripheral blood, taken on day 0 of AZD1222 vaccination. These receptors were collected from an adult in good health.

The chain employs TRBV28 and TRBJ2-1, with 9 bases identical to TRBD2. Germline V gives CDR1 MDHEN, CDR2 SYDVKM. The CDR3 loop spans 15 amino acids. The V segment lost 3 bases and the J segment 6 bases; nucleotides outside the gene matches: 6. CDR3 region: CASSFRGGAFNEQFF. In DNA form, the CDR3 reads TGTGCCAGCAGTTTTCGCGGGGGGGCTTTCAATGAGCAGTTCTTC.

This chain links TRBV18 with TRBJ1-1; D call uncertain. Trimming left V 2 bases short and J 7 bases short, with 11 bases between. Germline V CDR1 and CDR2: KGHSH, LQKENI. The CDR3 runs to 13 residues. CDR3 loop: CASSPCEGCEAFF. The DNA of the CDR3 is TGTGCCAGCTCACCATGTGAGGGATGTGAAGCTTTCTTT.